This entry lists 17 T cell receptor beta chains sequenced from one sample in a study of blood T cells in healthy people across ages. Combining a sample-barcoded 5' primer with a J-beta primer mix, a second PCR ran for about 6 to 11 cycles. TCRdb called the 5' RACE reads again in MiXCR, with one record for every CDR3 protein. Of approximately 350,000 distinct CDR3 sequences in the sample, approximately 52% were seen once. Sequencing was performed on blood. The receptors come from a man aged 55 to 70 in good health.

A single count supports this clonotype. V is TRBV20-1 and J is TRBJ1-4, with unresolved D. The V end lost 3 bases, the J end lost 7 bases, and 9 bases lay between the germline ends. The CDR3 sequence is 12 residues long. Per the germline V gene, CDR1 is DFQATT and CDR2 is SNEGSKA (reference sequence). CDR3 nucleotide sequence: TGCAGTGCTAGTGGTCCGGGTGAAAAACTGTTTTTT. It encodes CSASGPGEKLFF.

The chain joins TRBV6-5 to TRBJ2-1, with D perhaps matching TRBD2 (5 bases). The J call may be incorrect, as the DNA end agrees better with TRBJ2-7. The CDR3 runs to 16 residues. Germline V gene lookup returns CDR1 MNHEY and CDR2 SVGAGI. The CDR3 region is CASSYSDGNPYNEQYF. Written as DNA, the CDR3 is TGTGCCAGCAGTTACTCAGACGGGAACCCCTACAATGAGCAGTACTTC.

This chain connects TRBV7-3 to TRBJ2-4; weak D call: TRBD1 (6 bases). The germline V gene encodes CDR1 SGHTA and CDR2 FQGTGA. V lost 0 bases, J lost 13 bases, and 16 bases lay in between. The CDR3 consists of 14 residues. The CDR3 region has the DNA TGTGCCAGCAGCTTAACGAGTACAGGGAACGGGCAGTACTTC. It encodes CASSLTSTGNGQYF.

There are a few counts of this clonotype. The V and J genes are TRBV18 and TRBJ2-1; 8 positions match TRBD1. Germline V CDR1 and CDR2: KGHSH, LQKENI. V shed 4 bases, J shed 8 bases, and the junction held 7 bases outside the gene matches. The CDR3 spans 14 residues. The CDR3, as DNA: TGTGCCAGCTCACTCCAGGGGGCTAGGGATGAGCAGTTCTTC. Its protein product is CASSLQGARDEQFF.

The chain links TRBV6-2 or TRBV6-3 to TRBJ2-3; tentatively, D is TRBD1 or TRBD2 (5 bases each). CDR1 and CDR2 from the germline V gene are MNHEY and SVGEGT. The V and J ends lost 5 bases and 1 base respectively, with 13 bases between them. This CDR3 is built from 15 residues. CDR3: CASSDYGGRTDTQYF. For the CDR3, the DNA is TGTGCCAGCAGTGACTATGGGGGTCGCACAGATACGCAGTATTTT.

This clonotype was observed a single time. This chain connects TRBV20-1 to TRBJ1-1; 11 nucleotides line up with TRBD1. Germline-derived CDR1 and CDR2 are DFQATT and SNEGSKA (reference sequence). The CDR3 spans 12 residues. V was pared by 7 bases and J by 4 bases, with 2 bases of the junction left unmatched. The CDR3 bases are TGCAGTGTGGGGACAGGGGGCACTGAAGCTTTCTTT. Its protein is CSVGTGGTEAFF.

The rearrangement joins TRBV6-5 to TRBJ2-1; 8 nucleotides agree with TRBD1. The J segment lost 7 bases and the V segment lost 6 bases, leaving 8 bases of the junction unmatched. The length of the CDR3 is 14 residues. Germline CDR1 and CDR2: MNHEY and SVGAGI. This chain's CDR3 is CASSTTGGENEQFF. CDR3 bases: TGTGCCAGCAGCACTACAGGGGGTGAAAATGAGCAGTTCTTC.

J is TRBJ1-6 and V is TRBV7-2, with D unclear. Germline V gives CDR1 SGHTA, CDR2 FQGNSA. V was pared by 5 bases and J by 2 bases, with 4 bases between. CDR3 length: 13 amino acids. The CDR3 loop reads CASSQPYNSPLHF. In DNA, the CDR3 is TGTGCCAGCAGCCAGCCCTATAATTCACCCCTCCACTTT.

The sample holds many counts of this clonotype. The chain has TRBV20-1 and TRBJ2-3; 7 positions match TRBD2. The CDR3 runs 15 residues. V shed 6 bases and J 3 bases; nucleotides not matched to a gene: 12. Germline V CDR1 and CDR2: DFQATT, SNEGSKA (reference sequence). Written as DNA, the CDR3 is TGCAGTGCCGCGGGAGAGCTGATGGGGACAGATACGCAGTATTTT. Its protein is CSAAGELMGTDTQYF.

In its sample, this clonotype was seen a few times. This chain connects TRBV20-1 to TRBJ1-2; 11 bases align to TRBD1. The V gene end was trimmed by 1 base and the J gene end by 8 bases; junction bases not matched to a gene: 6. Germline V gives CDR1 DFQATT, CDR2 SNEGSKA (reference sequence). The CDR3 covers 14 residues. The CDR3 DNA is TGCAGTGCTAGAGGGACAGGGGGCCTAAGCGGCTACACCTTC. This gives the protein CSARGTGGLSGYTF.

V and J are TRBV15 and TRBJ2-5; 8 nucleotides agree with TRBD1. The J call is doubtful: the DNA matches TRBJ2-7 better. Looked up from germline, CDR1 is LNHNV and CDR2 is YYDKDF (reference sequence). The CDR3 spans 15 residues. The CDR3 region has the DNA TGTGCCACCAGCATCCACAGGGGGTTCTCCTACGAGCAGTACTTC. It is translated as CATSIHRGFSYEQYF.

This chain uses TRBV6-2 or TRBV6-3 with TRBJ2-7; D is possibly TRBD1 or TRBD2 (5 bases each). The CDR3 has 15 amino acids. The V end was cut by 0 bases, the J end by 0 bases, with 9 bases between. Germline V gene data show CDR1 as MNHEY and CDR2 as SVGEGT. This CDR3 reads CASSYSWGRSYEQYF. For the CDR3, the DNA is TGTGCCAGCAGTTACTCCTGGGGACGCTCCTACGAGCAGTACTTC.

This chain links TRBV24-1 with TRBJ2-5; no firm D call. V lost 5 bases and J lost 1, with 13 bases in between. The V gene's germline CDR1 is KGHDR and CDR2 SFDVKD. This CDR3 contains 15 residues. The CDR3 spells CATSGTATPQETQYF. For the CDR3, the DNA is TGTGCCACCAGTGGAACCGCCACCCCCCAAGAGACCCAGTACTTC.

The chain recombines TRBV5-6 with TRBJ2-3; 7 bases align to TRBD2. This CDR3 region has 18 residues. CDR1 SGHDT and CDR2 YYEEEE come from the germline V gene. Trimming at V came to 0 bases and at J to 0 bases, leaving 10 bases not matched to a gene. CDR3 nucleotide sequence: TGTGCCAGCAGCTTGGTTGGTAGCGGGTGGCCTAGCACAGATACGCAGTATTTT. Amino acids: CASSLVGSGWPSTDTQYF.

This clonotype appeared a few times. This CDR3 is CASSHEYSRYEQYF. In DNA, the CDR3 is TGTGCCAGCAGCCACGAATACAGTCGCTACGAGCAGTACTTC. V is TRBV7-9 and J is TRBJ2-7; no reliable D call. From germline, CDR1 is SEHNR and CDR2 FQNEAQ (reference sequence). V lost 5 bases and J 3 bases, leaving 14 bases between the germline ends. CDR3 size: 14 residues.

This clonotype was counted at least ten times. This chain links TRBV12-3 or TRBV12-4 with TRBJ2-7; no clear D gene. V was shortened by 3 bases and J by 6 bases, with 12 bases between the two germline ends. The CDR3 contains 13 residues. CDR3 amino acids: CASSLPNSREQYF. Written as DNA, the CDR3 is TGTGCCAGCAGTTTGCCCAACTCGCGCGAGCAGTACTTC.

This clonotype was detected many times. The rearrangement joins TRBV20-1 to TRBJ2-7, with 10 bases fitting TRBD2. Germline values: CDR1 DFQATT, CDR2 SNEGSKA (reference sequence). The CDR3 is 14 residues long. The V segment lost 6 bases and the J segment 5 bases; nucleotides outside the gene matches: 10. CDR3 amino acids: CSASPGLAFHEQYF. Here the CDR3 DNA reads TGCAGTGCAAGTCCGGGACTAGCGTTCCACGAGCAGTACTTC.